This T cell receptor beta chain emerged from a study of shared clonotypes between healthy human individuals. Study summary: CD4 naive and CD4 memory each took three plates per donor, while CD8 naive took two and CD8 memory one.

With respect to this clone: Its target is unknown.

V trimming: 5 bases; J trimming: 4 bases; junction bases outside the gene matches: 4. Looked up from germline, CDR1 is MNHNY and CDR2 is SVGAGI (reference sequence). The CDR3 has 13 amino acids. The repertoire was sequenced with immunoSEQ multiplex PCR; TCRdb's copy has only in-frame clones and lacks some. The sample holds about 1 million clones; about 76% are singletons and the top ten take roughly 1.4%. Findings and limits, study-wide: On the whole, naive subsets had larger estimated richness than memory subsets had.

Material: memory CD4+ T cells sorted from blood. This sample's subset: CD45RA-negative fraction. The receptor's source is a man in his late teens or twenties in good health. The chain links TRBV6-6 to TRBJ2-5; 7 bases line up with TRBD1. This chain's CDR3 is CASSRGGGETQYF. Here the CDR3 DNA reads TGTGCCAGCAGTCGAGGGGGCGGAGAGACCCAGTACTTC.